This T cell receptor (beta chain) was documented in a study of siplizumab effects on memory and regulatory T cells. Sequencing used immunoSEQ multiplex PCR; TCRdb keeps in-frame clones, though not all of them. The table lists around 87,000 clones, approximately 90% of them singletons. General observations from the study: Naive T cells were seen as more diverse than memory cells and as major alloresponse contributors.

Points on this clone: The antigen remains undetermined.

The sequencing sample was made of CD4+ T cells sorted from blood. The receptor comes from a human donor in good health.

CDR3 coding DNA: TGTGCCAGCAGTTACACGGGAGAGAACGAGCAGTACTTC. As protein: CASSYTGENEQYF. V gene TRBV6-5 combines with J gene TRBJ2-7; tentative D call: TRBD2 (6 bases). The V gene lost 2 bases and the J gene lost 5 bases, with 10 bases spanning the gap. The germline gives CDR1 MNHEY, CDR2 SVGAGI. This CDR3 is 13 amino acids long.